A selection of T cell receptor beta chains follows, all from one sample in a study of cytomegalovirus exposure and HLA in healthy donors. The table came from immunoSEQ multiplex PCR; TCRdb's copy has only in-frame clones and leaves some out. Found here are 200,000 to 250,000 clones, under 80% of them singletons; the top ten hold 0.22%. Sequenced sample: PBMCs. These receptor sequences come from a girl aged 2-15 years in good health and CMV-seronegative. CDR3s include the opening cysteine and the closing phenylalanine or tryptophan. A D gene is named only where the DNA matches it firmly. The listing skips clone size in some rows; elsewhere it reads once, few, many or a size class.

>.|.|TRBV27|TRBJ1-4
TGTGCCAGCAGCTGGACAGCCGGTAATGAAAAACTGTTTTTT
CASSWTAGNEKLFF
>.|.|TRBV30|TRBJ1-5
TGTGCCTCCGCCTCGGGGTTCGCTAGCAATCAGCCCCAGCATTTT
CASASGFASNQPQHF
>TRBD2|.|TRBV13|TRBJ2-2
TGTGCCAGCAGCTCGATAGTAGCGGGCGTTACCGGGGAGCTGTTTTTT
CASSSIVAGVTGELFF
>.|.|TRBV7-9|TRBJ2-3
TGTGCCAGCAGCTTTAGGGGTGGGGATACGCAGTATTTT
CASSFRGGDTQYF
>TRBD1|once|TRBV5-4|TRBJ1-2
TGTGCCAGCAGCTTGGCCGGGGGCAGGGGGTCCTTTGGCTACACCTTC
CASSLAGGRGSFGYTF
>.|.|TRBV5-1|TRBJ2-7
TGCGCCAGCAGCTCGTCAATTAGCTCCTACGAGCAGTACTTC
CASSSSISSYEQYF
>TRBD1|once|TRBV5-1|TRBJ2-7
TGCGCCAGCAGCTTGGGACAGGGAGCCTACGAGCAGTACTTC
CASSLGQGAYEQYF
>TRBD1|.|TRBV23-1|TRBJ2-7
TGCGCCAGCAGTCAAAGTGGGACAGGGGTCGAGCAGTACTTC
CASSQSGTGVEQYF
>.|.|TRBV30|TRBJ2-1
TGTGCCTGGAGCCAAAATCACAATGAGCAGTTCTTC
CAWSQNHNEQFF
>.|.|TRBV19|TRBJ2-5
TGTGCCAGTAGATCCTGGACAACTAACCAAGAGACCCAGTACTTC
CASRSWTTNQETQYF
>TRBD1|.|TRBV9|TRBJ1-4
TGTGCCAGCAGCGTAGGGAATACAGGGGCTAATGAAAAACTGTTTTTT
CASSVGNTGANEKLFF
>.|.|TRBV7-8|TRBJ1-1
TGTGCCAGCAGCTTAGAACCGGGGGAGATGGCTTTCTTT
CASSLEPGEMAFF
>TRBD1|.|TRBV29-1|TRBJ1-4
TGCAGCGTCTCGGACAGGGGGCGGGAAAAACTGTTTTTT
CSVSDRGREKLFF
>TRBD1|.|TRBV6-1|TRBJ1-5
TGTGCCAGCAGTGAGGGACAGGGGCCTCAGCCCCAGCATTTT
CASSEGQGPQPQHF
>TRBD1|once|TRBV4-1|TRBJ1-2
TGCGCCAGCAGCCAGACAATCCCTCAGACAGGGCGGCCGGATGGCTACACCTTC
CASSQTIPQTGRPDGYTF
>.|once|TRBV5-1|TRBJ1-1
TGCGCCAGCCGACCGACGGGGGTCGCTGAAGCTTTCTTT
CASRPTGVAEAFF
>TRBD1|.|TRBV5-4|TRBJ1-1
TGTGCCAGCAGGGGCGGGACAGACACTGAAGCTTTCTTT
CASRGGTDTEAFF
>.|.|TRBV19|TRBJ2-1
TGTGCCAGTAGTAGTCAGAATGAGCAGTTCTTC
CASSSQNEQFF
>.|.|TRBV5-1|TRBJ2-1
TGCGCCAGCAGCTTGGCCTTCAATGAGCAGTTCTTC
CASSLAFNEQFF
>.|.|TRBV2|TRBJ2-1
TGTGCCAGCAGTCCCCGCGCTCCGGGGAACTATAAGAATGAGCAGTTCTTC
CASSPRAPGNYKNEQFF
>TRBD2|few|TRBV2|TRBJ2-5
TGTGCCAGCAGTGAATTCTGGGCTAGCGGGGTCCAAGAGACCCAGTACTTC
CASSEFWASGVQETQYF
>TRBD1|.|TRBV6-1|TRBJ2-6
TGTGCCAGCAATGCTGACAGGGCTGGGGCCAACGTCCTGACTTTC
CASNADRAGANVLTF
>TRBD2|.|TRBV19|TRBJ2-1
TGTGCCAGTAGTATAGGTCGAGCGGGGCTAAACAATGAGCAGTTCTTC
CASSIGRAGLNNEQFF
>.|once|TRBV7-9|TRBJ2-1
TGTGCCAGCAGCACGGGGGATGAGCAGTTCTTC
CASSTGDEQFF
>.|.|TRBV2|TRBJ2-1
TGTGCCAGCATTGGGGAGAGCTCCTACAATGAGCAGTTCTTC
CASIGESSYNEQFF
>.|once|TRBV19|TRBJ1-4
TGTGCCAGTAGTATTAGAGTCACTAATGAAAAACTGTTTTTT
CASSIRVTNEKLFF
>.|.|TRBV4-2|TRBJ2-2
TGTGCCAGCAGCCAAGGGAGACGCAAGGGGACCGGGGAGCTGTTTTTT
CASSQGRRKGTGELFF
>.|.|TRBV19|TRBJ2-5
TGTGCCAGTAGCATGTGGGGAGCCCTGGACCAGTACTTC
CASSMWGALDQYF
>.|.|TRBV7-6|TRBJ2-2
TGTGCCAGCAGCCATAACGCGGCAGACACCGGGGAGCTGTTTTTT
CASSHNAADTGELFF
>.|.|TRBV5-4|TRBJ1-5
TGTGCCAGCAGCTTTCTCGGTAGCAATCAGCCCCAGCATTTT
CASSFLGSNQPQHF
>TRBD1|.|TRBV27|TRBJ2-7
TGTGCCAGCAGTTTGGGACAGGGCCCCTACGAGCAGTACTTC
CASSLGQGPYEQYF
>.|.|TRBV21-1|TRBJ1-1
TGTGCCAGCAGCAAAGAGAGACAGGAGAACACTGAAGCTTTCTTT
CASSKERQENTEAFF
>.|.|TRBV5-4|TRBJ1-2
TGTGCCAGCACCTCCCTGGGGGGGAGTGAAGGCTACACCTTC
CASTSLGGSEGYTF
>.|.|TRBV19|TRBJ2-2
TGTGCCAGTAGTGTAGTATCCACCGGGGAGCTGTTTTTT
CASSVVSTGELFF
>.|.|TRBV13|TRBJ2-1
TGTGCCAGCAGCTCCGCAAACGGACGGGGAAGTAGGAGTGAGCAGTTCTTC
CASSSANGRGSRSEQFF
>.|few|TRBV25-1|TRBJ1-5
TGTGCCAGCAGTGCCCCGGGGTGGGGAAGCAATCAGCCCCAGCATTTT
CASSAPGWGSNQPQHF
>TRBD1|.|TRBV10-3|TRBJ2-1
TGTGCCATCAGAACAGGGGTCGACTCCTACAATGAGCAGTTCTTC
CAIRTGVDSYNEQFF
>TRBD1|once|TRBV7-9|TRBJ1-2
TGTGCCAGCAGCTTATCAGGGGGCGCAGATGGCTACACCTTC
CASSLSGGADGYTF
>TRBD1|few|TRBV6-4|TRBJ2-3
TGTGCCAGCAGTCCCGAAGGAGGACAGGGGACAGATACGCAGTATTTT
CASSPEGGQGTDTQYF
>.|.|TRBV6-5|TRBJ2-5
TGTGCCAGCAGGGGGCTAGAGACCCAGTACTTC
CASRGLETQYF